This note documents a single T cell receptor beta chain sequence. Its antigen remains unidentified. This specimen belongs to a study of cytomegalovirus exposure and HLA in healthy donors. Study findings and constraints: Altogether, 160 or so TCR beta chains were recorded as cytomegalovirus-associated.

PCR involved 60 Vbeta and 13 Jbeta primers. Sequencing was performed with immunoSEQ multiplex PCR; in TCRdb, only in-frame clones are kept and a portion is missing. In the table there are roughly 140,000 clones, roughly 80% of which are singletons. Input material: PBMCs. The sequence derives from a male donor in good health and CMV-seronegative.

CDR3 DNA sequence: TGTGCCAGCAGCATACTAGGGGAGGGACTAGTTCGGCGTGAGCAGTTCTTC. This translates into CASSILGEGLVRREQFF. The chain is built from TRBV11-2 and TRBJ2-1; TRBD2 aligns across 8 bases. The CDR3 covers 17 residues. V was pared by 5 bases and J by 9 bases, with 18 bases of the junction left unmatched. Germline lookup yields CDR1 SGHAT and CDR2 FQNNGV.